The subject of this entry is one TCR beta chain. This sample stems from a study of blood T cell repertoires in COVID-19. This CDR3 spans 14 amino acids. The V gene lost 4 bases and the J gene lost 0 bases, with 7 bases spanning the gap. Germline-derived CDR1 and CDR2 are SGHDN and FVKESK. Study processing details: It was from reference gene primer amplification that nucleated cell counts were estimated. Assay used: immunoSEQ multiplex PCR; TCRdb lists only in-frame clones, some missing. For V, J and clone size, that table is used; D and trimming come from the DNA. The top ten hold around 2.7% of the sample, which has 45,000 to 55,000 clones, 80% to 85% seen once.

Sequencing input: peripheral blood. The source of this sequence is a man between 50 and 59 years old with acute or convalescent COVID-19. The chain employs TRBV14 and TRBJ1-3; a weak D match, TRBD1 (5 bases). CDR3 region: CASSRQSSGNTIYF. The DNA of the CDR3 is TGTGCCAGCAGCCGACAGTCCTCTGGAAACACCATATATTTT.